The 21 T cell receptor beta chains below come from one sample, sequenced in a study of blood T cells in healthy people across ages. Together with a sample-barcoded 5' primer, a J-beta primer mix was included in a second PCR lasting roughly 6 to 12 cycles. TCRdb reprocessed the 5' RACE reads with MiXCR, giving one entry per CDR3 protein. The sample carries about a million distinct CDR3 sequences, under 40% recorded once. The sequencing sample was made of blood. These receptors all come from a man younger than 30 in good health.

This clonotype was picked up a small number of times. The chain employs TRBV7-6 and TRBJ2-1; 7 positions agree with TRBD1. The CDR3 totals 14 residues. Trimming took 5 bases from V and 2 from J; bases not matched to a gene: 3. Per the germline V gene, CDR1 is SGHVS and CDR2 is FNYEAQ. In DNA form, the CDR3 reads TGTGCCAGCAGCATGGACAGGACCTACAATGAGCAGTTCTTC. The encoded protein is CASSMDRTYNEQFF.

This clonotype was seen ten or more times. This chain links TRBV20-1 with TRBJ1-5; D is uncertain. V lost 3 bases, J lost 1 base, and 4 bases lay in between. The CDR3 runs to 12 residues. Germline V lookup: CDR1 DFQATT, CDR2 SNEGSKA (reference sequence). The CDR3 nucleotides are TGCAGTGCTAGTCGGAGCAATCAGCCCCAGCATTTT. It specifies CSASRSNQPQHF.

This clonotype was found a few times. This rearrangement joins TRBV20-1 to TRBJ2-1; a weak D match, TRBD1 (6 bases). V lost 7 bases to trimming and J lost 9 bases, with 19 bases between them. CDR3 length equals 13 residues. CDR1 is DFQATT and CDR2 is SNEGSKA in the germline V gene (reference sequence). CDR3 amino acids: CSVIRGEGGEQFF. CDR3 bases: TGCAGTGTAATCCGTGGGGAAGGGGGTGAGCAGTTCTTC.

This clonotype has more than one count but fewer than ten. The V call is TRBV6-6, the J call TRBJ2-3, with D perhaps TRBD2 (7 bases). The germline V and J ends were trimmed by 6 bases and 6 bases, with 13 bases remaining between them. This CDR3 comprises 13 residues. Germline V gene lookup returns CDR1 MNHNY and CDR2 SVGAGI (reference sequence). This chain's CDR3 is CASRPGGPDTQYF. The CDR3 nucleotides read TGTGCCAGCAGGCCCGGGGGGCCTGATACGCAGTATTTT.

For the CDR3, the DNA is TGTGCCAGCAGTTCGGACAGGGTAAGGCAGCCCCAGCATTTT. It codes for CASSSDRVRQPQHF. The rearrangement links TRBV2 to TRBJ1-5; 8 bases fit TRBD1. From germline, CDR1 is SNHLY and CDR2 FYNNEI. This CDR3 region has 14 residues. V gave up 5 bases and J gave up 7 bases; unmatched junction bases: 7.

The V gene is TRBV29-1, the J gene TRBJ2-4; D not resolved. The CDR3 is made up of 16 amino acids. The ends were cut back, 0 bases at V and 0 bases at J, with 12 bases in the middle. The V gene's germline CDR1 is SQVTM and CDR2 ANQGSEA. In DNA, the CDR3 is TGCAGCGTTGAAGATCGTCCCGGATTAGCCAAAAACATTCAGTACTTC. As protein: CSVEDRPGLAKNIQYF. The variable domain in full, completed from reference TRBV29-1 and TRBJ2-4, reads SAVISQKPSRDICQRGTSLTIQCQVDSQVTMMFWYRQQPGQSLTLIATANQGSEATYESGFVIDKFPISRPNLTFSTLTVSNMSPEDSSIYLCSVEDRPGLAKNIQYFGAGTRLSVL.

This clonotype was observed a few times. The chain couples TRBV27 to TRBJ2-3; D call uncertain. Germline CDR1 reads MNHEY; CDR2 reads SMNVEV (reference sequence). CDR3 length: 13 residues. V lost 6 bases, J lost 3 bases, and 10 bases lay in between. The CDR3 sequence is CASRRLMTDTQYF. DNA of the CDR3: TGTGCCAGCAGGAGACTGATGACAGATACGCAGTATTTT.

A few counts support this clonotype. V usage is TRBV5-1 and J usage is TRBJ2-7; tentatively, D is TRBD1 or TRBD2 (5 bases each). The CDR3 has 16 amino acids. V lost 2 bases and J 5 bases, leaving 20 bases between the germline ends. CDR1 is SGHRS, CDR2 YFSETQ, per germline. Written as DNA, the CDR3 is TGCGCCAGCAGCTTCCGAACGGGACGCCGCTTGGACGAGCAGTACTTC. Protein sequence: CASSFRTGRRLDEQYF.

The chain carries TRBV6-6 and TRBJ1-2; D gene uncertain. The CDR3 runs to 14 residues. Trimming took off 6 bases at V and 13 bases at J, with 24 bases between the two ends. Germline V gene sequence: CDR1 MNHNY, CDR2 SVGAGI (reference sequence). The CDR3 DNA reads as TGTGCCAGCAGCGAGAGCCTCCCGCGGAATCGAGGCACCTTC. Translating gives CASSESLPRNRGTF.

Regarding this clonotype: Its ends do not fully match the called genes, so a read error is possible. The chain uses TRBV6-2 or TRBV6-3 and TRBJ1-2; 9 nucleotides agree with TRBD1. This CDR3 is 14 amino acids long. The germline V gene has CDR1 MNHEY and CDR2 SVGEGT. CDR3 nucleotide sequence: TGTGCCAGCAGTCGACAGGGGGGGAACTATGGCTGCACCTTC. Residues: CASSRQGGNYGCTF.

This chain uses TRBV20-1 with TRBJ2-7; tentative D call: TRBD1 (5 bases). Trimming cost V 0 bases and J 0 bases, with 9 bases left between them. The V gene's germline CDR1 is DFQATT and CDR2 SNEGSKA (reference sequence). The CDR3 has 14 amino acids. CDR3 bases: TGCAGTGCTAGAGATTACCAGGGCTCCTACGAGCAGTACTTC. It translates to CSARDYQGSYEQYF.

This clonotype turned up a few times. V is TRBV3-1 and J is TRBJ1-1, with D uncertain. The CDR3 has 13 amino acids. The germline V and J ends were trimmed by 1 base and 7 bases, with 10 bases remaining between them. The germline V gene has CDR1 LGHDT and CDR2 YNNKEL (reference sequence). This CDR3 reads CASSQAVLLEAFF. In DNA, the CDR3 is TGTGCCAGCAGCCAAGCAGTCTTACTTGAAGCTTTCTTT.

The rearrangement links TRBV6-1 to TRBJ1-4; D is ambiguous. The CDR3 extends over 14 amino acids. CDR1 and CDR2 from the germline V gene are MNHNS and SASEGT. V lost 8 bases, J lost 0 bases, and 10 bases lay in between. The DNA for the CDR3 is TGTGCCAGCGGAGAAGACGCAACTAATGAAAAACTGTTTTTT. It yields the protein CASGEDATNEKLFF.

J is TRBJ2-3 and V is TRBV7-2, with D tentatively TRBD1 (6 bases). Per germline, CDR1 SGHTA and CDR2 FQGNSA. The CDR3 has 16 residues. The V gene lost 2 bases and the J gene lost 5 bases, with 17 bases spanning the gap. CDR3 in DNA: TGTGCCAGCAGCTTACTGCGGACAGCATACGGAGATACGCAGTATTTT. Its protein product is CASSLLRTAYGDTQYF.

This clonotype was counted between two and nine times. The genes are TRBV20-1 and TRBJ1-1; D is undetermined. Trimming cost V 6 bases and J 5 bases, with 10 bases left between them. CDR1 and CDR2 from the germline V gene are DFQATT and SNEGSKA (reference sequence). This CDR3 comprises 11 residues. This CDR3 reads CSARIVTEAFF. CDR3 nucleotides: TGCAGTGCGCGGATTGTGACTGAAGCTTTCTTT.

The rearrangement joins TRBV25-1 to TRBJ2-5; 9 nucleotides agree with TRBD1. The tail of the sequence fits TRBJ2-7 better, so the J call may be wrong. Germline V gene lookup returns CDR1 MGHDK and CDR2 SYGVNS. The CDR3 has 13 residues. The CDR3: CASSEWTGDEQYF. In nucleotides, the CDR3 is TGTGCCAGCAGTGAATGGACAGGGGACGAGCAGTACTTC.

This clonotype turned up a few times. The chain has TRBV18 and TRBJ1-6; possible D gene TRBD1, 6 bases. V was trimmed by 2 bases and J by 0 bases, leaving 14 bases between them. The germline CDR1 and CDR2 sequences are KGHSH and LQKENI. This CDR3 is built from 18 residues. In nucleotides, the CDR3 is TGTGCCAGCTCACCAGTCTCCCAGGGGAGCTCCTATAATTCACCCCTCCACTTT. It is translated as CASSPVSQGSSYNSPLHF.

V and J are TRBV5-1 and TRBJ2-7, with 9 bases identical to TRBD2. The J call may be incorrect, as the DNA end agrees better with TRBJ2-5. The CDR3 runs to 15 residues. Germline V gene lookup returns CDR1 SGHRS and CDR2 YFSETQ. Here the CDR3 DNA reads TGCGCCAGCAGCTTGCGCGGGGGGGCCGGGGAGACCCAGTACTTC. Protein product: CASSLRGGAGETQYF.

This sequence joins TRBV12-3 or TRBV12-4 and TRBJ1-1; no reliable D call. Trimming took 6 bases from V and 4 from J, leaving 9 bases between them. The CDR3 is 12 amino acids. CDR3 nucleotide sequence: TGTGCCAGCAGACGATACGGCACTGAAGCTTTCTTT. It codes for CASRRYGTEAFF.

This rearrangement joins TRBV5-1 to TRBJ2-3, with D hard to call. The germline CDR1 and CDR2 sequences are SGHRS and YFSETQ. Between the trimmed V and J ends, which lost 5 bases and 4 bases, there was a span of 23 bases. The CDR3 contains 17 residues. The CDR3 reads CASRPDPPDRSADTQYF. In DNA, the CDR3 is TGCGCCAGCAGACCCGACCCCCCGGACCGGAGCGCAGATACGCAGTATTTT.

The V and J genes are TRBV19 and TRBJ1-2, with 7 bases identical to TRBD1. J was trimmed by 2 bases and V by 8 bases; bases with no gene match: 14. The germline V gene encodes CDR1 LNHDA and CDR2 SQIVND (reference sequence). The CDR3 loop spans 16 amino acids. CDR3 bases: TGTGCCAGTCAACCAAGGGGACAGACAAGAAACTATGGCTACACCTTC. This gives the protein CASQPRGQTRNYGYTF.